A selection of T cell receptor beta chains follows, all from one sample in a study of CD8+ T cells in alopecia areata. Profiled with immunoSEQ multiplex PCR; TCRdb holds only in-frame clones, not every one. The data show roughly 120,000 clones, over 60% seen once. The source material was CD4+ T cells sorted from blood. Receptors were obtained from a human donor in good health. The CDR3 runs from the conserved cysteine through the conserved F or W. A D gene is named only where the DNA matches it firmly. Clone size, where shown, is once, few, many, or a class for clones that have expanded.

d_gene	abundance	v_gene	j_gene	CDR3nt	CDR3aa
.	.	TRBV7-8	TRBJ2-1	TGTGCCAGCAGCCAGGCCAGTCAGGGTCCCTTCGATGAGCAGTTCTTC	CASSQASQGPFDEQFF
TRBD1	.	TRBV19	TRBJ1-5	TGTGCCAGTAGGGTACAGGGGTTCAATCAGCCCCAGCATTTT	CASRVQGFNQPQHF
TRBD2	.	TRBV5-6	TRBJ2-2	TGTGCCAGCAGCCTACGGGGGACTAGCGGCACCGGGGAGCTGTTTTTT	CASSLRGTSGTGELFF
.	few	TRBV30	TRBJ2-1	TGTGCCTGGAGTACGCAGGTTGCCTACAATGAGCAGTTCTTC	CAWSTQVAYNEQFF
.	.	TRBV30	TRBJ1-1	TGTGCCTGGAGTAGAATGAACACTGAAGCTTTCTTT	CAWSRMNTEAFF
.	few	TRBV6-5	TRBJ2-7	TGTGCCAGCAGTTACTCCTTGACAGCGACCTACGAGCAGTACTTC	CASSYSLTATYEQYF
.	.	TRBV30	TRBJ1-2	TGTGCCGCGAGCCCGCCCGGGAGCAACTATGGCTACACCTTC	CAASPPGSNYGYTF
.	.	TRBV5-1	TRBJ1-1	TGCGCCAGCAGCATGGACGGGACAAACACTGAAGCTTTCTTT	CASSMDGTNTEAFF
TRBD2	.	TRBV11-2	TRBJ2-1	TGTGCCAGCAGCTTAGCTAGCGGGGGGGCTTTAGGTCAGTTCTTC	CASSLASGGALGQFF
.	few	TRBV11-2	TRBJ1-1	TGTGCCAGCAGCTTCAGCCAGGGGAACACTGAAGCTTTCTTT	CASSFSQGNTEAFF
.	.	TRBV20-1	TRBJ2-3	TGCAGTGCTAGCGATCGGGATACGCAGTATTTT	CSASDRDTQYF
TRBD1	.	TRBV19	TRBJ1-5	TGTGCCAGTAGTGGACAGGGGTTGGTTCAGCCCCAGCATTTT	CASSGQGLVQPQHF
.	.	TRBV2	TRBJ1-3	TGTGCCAGCAGCCGGAGGGGGGCGGCAACAATCTCATCGTCTGGAAACACCATATATTTT	CASSRRGAATISSSGNTIYF
.	once	TRBV30	TRBJ2-5	TGTGCCTGGAGTGTACCGGGGGCTGAAGAGACCCAGTACTTC	CAWSVPGAEETQYF
TRBD1	.	TRBV20-1	TRBJ2-7	TGCAGTGCTAGTTCAGGGGGCTCGCAGTACTTC	CSASSGGSQYF
.	.	TRBV15	TRBJ1-5	TGTGCCACCAGCAGAGATATCGCCCAGCCCCAGCATTTT	CATSRDIAQPQHF
.	.	TRBV2	TRBJ2-1	TGTGCCAGCAGTGTTGAGACTTACAATGAGCAGTTCTTC	CASSVETYNEQFF
.	.	TRBV7-2	TRBJ1-1	TGTGCCAGCAGCTTCCGGTCGAACACTGAAGCTTTCTTT	CASSFRSNTEAFF
TRBD1	once	TRBV6-5	TRBJ2-3	TGTGCCAGCAGGAGGGGGCCTACAGATACGCAGTATTTT	CASRRGPTDTQYF
.	.	TRBV28	TRBJ1-1	TGTGCCAGCAGTCTCGGGCAAATGAAGGCTTTCTTT	CASSLGQMKAFF
TRBD2	.	TRBV6-1	TRBJ2-3	TGTGCCAGCAGTTTAGCGGGGGCCTATACGCAGTATTTT	CASSLAGAYTQYF
TRBD1	.	TRBV29-1	TRBJ2-2	TGCAGCGTTTACAGGGGGAGTTACACCGGGGAGCTGTTTTTT	CSVYRGSYTGELFF
TRBD1	.	TRBV29-1	TRBJ2-7	TGCAGCGCCCCGGGACAGGGCAACGAGCAGTACTTC	CSAPGQGNEQYF
TRBD1	few	TRBV27	TRBJ2-5	TGTGCCAGCAGCCTTACCCGAACGGACAGGAAAGAGACCCAGTACTTC	CASSLTRTDRKETQYF
.	.	TRBV29-1	TRBJ1-5	TGCAGCGAAATCTTGAATCAGCCCCAGCATTTT	CSEILNQPQHF
.	.	TRBV29-1	TRBJ1-4	TGCAGCGTCCGAGGGCGCGTCGGACGTTGGGGGAATGAAAAACTGTTTTTT	CSVRGRVGRWGNEKLFF
TRBD1	.	TRBV6-5	TRBJ2-4	TGTGCCAGCAGTTGGGAAGGGGGCGGCAAAAACATTCAGTACTTC	CASSWEGGGKNIQYF
.	.	TRBV7-9	TRBJ1-2	TGTGCCAGCAGCCAAAGCGGACAGCACTATGGCTACACCTTC	CASSQSGQHYGYTF
TRBD2	.	TRBV30	TRBJ2-4	TGTGCCTGGAGTGGAACTAGCGGGGGGGCCGACATTCAGTACTTC	CAWSGTSGGADIQYF
.	few	TRBV2	TRBJ1-1	TGTGCCAGCAGTGTTAATACAGGGACTCCACTTACTTTCTTT	CASSVNTGTPLTFF
.	.	TRBV5-6	TRBJ1-4	TGTGCCAGCAGCCCCGGGATAGGAGGGGGAAAACTGTTTTTT	CASSPGIGGGKLFF
TRBD1	once	TRBV30	TRBJ2-7	TGTGCCTGGACGCCCTGGGACAGTTCCCGACTCGAGCAGTACTTC	CAWTPWDSSRLEQYF
TRBD2	.	TRBV5-1	TRBJ2-3	TGCGCCAGCAGCTTGGCAGGGACTAGCGGGGTCGCAACGCAGTATTTT	CASSLAGTSGVATQYF
.	once	TRBV2	TRBJ2-3	TGTGCCGGGAGGGGCAGGGGAATAGATACGCAGTATTTT	CAGRGRGIDTQYF
TRBD1	.	TRBV5-5	TRBJ2-6	TGTGCCAGCAGCTTGGATGTAGGGACAGCTGGGGCCAACGTCCTGACTTTC	CASSLDVGTAGANVLTF
TRBD1	.	TRBV15	TRBJ2-4	TGTGCCACCAGCAGGGACTCTGGGACAGGGGCCAAAAACATTCAGTACTTC	CATSRDSGTGAKNIQYF
.	.	TRBV23-1	TRBJ2-1	TGCGCCAGCAGTCTGAGGTGGCTCTTC	CASSLRWLF
TRBD1	.	TRBV7-9	TRBJ2-7	TGTGCCAGTATCGGGACAGGGGGACCCTACGAGCAGTACTTC	CASIGTGGPYEQYF
.	.	TRBV30	TRBJ2-5	TGTGCCTGGAGTGTACTGTCTAGCGCACAGACCCAGTACTTC	CAWSVLSSAQTQYF
TRBD1	.	TRBV28	TRBJ2-7	TGTGCCAGCACTGGGGGGACAGGGGGGCGCGAGCAGTACTTC	CASTGGTGGREQYF
.	.	TRBV29-1	TRBJ1-5	TGCAGCGTTGCGGGTTGGGGGAACAATCAGCCCCAGCATTTT	CSVAGWGNNQPQHF
.	.	TRBV7-8	TRBJ2-5	TGTGCCAGCAGCCCACGACGGAGAGAGACCCAGTACTTC	CASSPRRRETQYF
TRBD1	once	TRBV5-1	TRBJ1-2	TGCGCCAGCAGCCTCCGCCGGGACAGGGCGTCTGATTATGGCTACACCTTC	CASSLRRDRASDYGYTF